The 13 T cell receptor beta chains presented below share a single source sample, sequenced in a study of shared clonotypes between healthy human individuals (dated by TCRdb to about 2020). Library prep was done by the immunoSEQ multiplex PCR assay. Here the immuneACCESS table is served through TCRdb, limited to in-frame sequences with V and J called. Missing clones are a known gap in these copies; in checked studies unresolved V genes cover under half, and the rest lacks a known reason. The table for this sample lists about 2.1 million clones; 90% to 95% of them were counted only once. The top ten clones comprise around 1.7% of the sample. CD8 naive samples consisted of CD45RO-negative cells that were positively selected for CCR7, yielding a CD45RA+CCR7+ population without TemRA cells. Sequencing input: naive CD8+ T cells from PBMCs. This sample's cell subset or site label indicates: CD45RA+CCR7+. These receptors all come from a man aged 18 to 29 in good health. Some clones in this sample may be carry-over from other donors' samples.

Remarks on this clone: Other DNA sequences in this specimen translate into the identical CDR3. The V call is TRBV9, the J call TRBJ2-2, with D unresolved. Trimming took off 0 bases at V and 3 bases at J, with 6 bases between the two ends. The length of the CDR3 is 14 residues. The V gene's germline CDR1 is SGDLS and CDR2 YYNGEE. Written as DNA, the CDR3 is TGTGCCAGCAGCGTAGGTCCGGACACCGGGGAGCTGTTTTTT. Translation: CASSVGPDTGELFF.

CDR3 sequence reads: CASSFEGTPAYEQYF. The CDR3 region has the DNA TGTGCCAGCAGTTTTGAGGGGACCCCAGCCTACGAGCAGTACTTC. The genes are TRBV28 and TRBJ2-7; the D gene could be TRBD1 or TRBD2 (5 bases each). The V and J ends lost 3 bases and 2 bases respectively, with 14 bases between them. This CDR3 comprises 15 residues. Germline CDR1 MDHEN, CDR2 SYDVKM.

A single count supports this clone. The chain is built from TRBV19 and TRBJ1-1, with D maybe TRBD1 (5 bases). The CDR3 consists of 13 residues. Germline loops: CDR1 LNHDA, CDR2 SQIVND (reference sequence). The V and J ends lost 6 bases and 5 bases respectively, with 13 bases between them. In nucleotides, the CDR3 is TGTGCCAGTAGACGCGGGGGACCGACTGAAGCTTTCTTT. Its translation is CASRRGGPTEAFF. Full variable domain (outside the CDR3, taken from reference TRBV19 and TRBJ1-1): DGGITQSPKYLFRKEGQNVTLSCEQNLNHDAMYWYRQDPGQGLRLIYYSQIVNDFQKGDIAEGYSVSREKKESFPLTVTSAQKNPTAFYLCASRRGGPTEAFFGQGTRLTVV.

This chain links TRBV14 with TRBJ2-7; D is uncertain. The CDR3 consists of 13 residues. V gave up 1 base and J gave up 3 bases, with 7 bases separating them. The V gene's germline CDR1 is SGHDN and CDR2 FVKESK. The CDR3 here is CASSQVNFYEQYF. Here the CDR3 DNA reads TGTGCCAGCAGCCAAGTGAACTTCTACGAGCAGTACTTC.

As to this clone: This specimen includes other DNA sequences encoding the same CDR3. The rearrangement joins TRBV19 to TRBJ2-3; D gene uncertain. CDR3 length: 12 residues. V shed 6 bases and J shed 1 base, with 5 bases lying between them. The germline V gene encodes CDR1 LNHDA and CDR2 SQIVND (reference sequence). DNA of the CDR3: TGTGCCAGTAGCCTTCGCACAGATACGCAGTATTTT. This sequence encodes CASSLRTDTQYF.

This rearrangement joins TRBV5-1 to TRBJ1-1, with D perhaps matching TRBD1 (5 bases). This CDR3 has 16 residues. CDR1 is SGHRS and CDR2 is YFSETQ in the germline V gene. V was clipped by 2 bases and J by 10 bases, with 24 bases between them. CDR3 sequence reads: CASSFAGPGLGDGAFF. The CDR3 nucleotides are TGCGCCAGCAGCTTTGCAGGGCCGGGGCTAGGAGATGGAGCTTTCTTT.

CDR3 protein: CASSFPTGGSTDTQYF. CDR3 nucleotide sequence: TGTGCCAGCAGCTTCCCGACAGGGGGCAGCACAGATACGCAGTATTTT. V gene TRBV13 combines with J gene TRBJ2-3; 10 bases are a match to TRBD1. The CDR3 is 16 amino acids. The V and J ends lost 3 bases and 0 bases, in that order; junction bases with no gene match: 3. CDR1 is PRHDT and CDR2 is FYEKMQ in the germline V gene (reference sequence).

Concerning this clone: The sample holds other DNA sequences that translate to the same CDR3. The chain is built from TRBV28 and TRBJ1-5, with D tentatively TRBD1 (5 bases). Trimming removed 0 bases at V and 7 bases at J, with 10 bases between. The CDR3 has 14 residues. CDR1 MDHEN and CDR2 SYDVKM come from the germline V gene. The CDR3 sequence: CASSLWGGGQPQHF. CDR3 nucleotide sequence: TGTGCCAGCAGTTTATGGGGCGGGGGGCAGCCCCAGCATTTT.

CDR3 residues: CASSTVRSYEQYF. In DNA form, the CDR3 reads TGTGCCAGCAGCACGGTCCGGTCCTACGAGCAGTACTTC. The chain carries TRBV5-6 and TRBJ2-7, with no clear D. This CDR3 comprises 13 residues. Per the germline V gene, CDR1 is SGHDT and CDR2 is YYEEEE. V was cut by 4 bases and J by 1 base, with 9 bases left in between.

The CDR3 here is CATSSSWSGNTIYF. The CDR3 DNA reads as TGTGCCACCAGCAGCTCTTGGTCGGGAAACACCATATATTTT. The chain links TRBV15 to TRBJ1-3; no firm D call. The ends were cut back, 3 bases at V and 4 bases at J, with 10 bases in the middle. The CDR3 has 14 amino acids. Germline V gene sequence: CDR1 LNHNV, CDR2 YYDKDF (reference sequence). Filled out from reference TRBV15 and TRBJ1-3, the complete variable domain reads DAMVIQNPRYQVTQFGKPVTLSCSQTLNHNVMYWYQQKSSQAPKLLFHYYDKDFNNEADTPDNFQSRRPNTSFCFLDIRSPGLGDTAMYLCATSSSWSGNTIYFGEGSWLTVV.

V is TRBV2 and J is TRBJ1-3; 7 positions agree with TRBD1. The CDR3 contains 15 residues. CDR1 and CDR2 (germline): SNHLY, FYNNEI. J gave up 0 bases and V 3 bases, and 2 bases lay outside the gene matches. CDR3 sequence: CASSDDRDSGNTIYF. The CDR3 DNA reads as TGTGCCAGCAGTGACGACAGGGACTCTGGAAACACCATATATTTT.

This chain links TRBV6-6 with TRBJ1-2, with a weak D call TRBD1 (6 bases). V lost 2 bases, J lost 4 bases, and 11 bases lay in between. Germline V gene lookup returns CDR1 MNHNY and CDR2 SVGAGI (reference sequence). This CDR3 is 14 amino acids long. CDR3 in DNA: TGTGCCAGCAGTTACCAAAAGGACAGCTATGGCTACACCTTC. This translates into CASSYQKDSYGYTF.

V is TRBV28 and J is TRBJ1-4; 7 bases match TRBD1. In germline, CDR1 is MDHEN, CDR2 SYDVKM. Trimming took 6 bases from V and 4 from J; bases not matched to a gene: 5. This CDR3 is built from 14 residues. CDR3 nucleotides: TGTGCCAGCAGCTCCGGACAGGATAATGAAAAACTGTTTTTT. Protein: CASSSGQDNEKLFF.